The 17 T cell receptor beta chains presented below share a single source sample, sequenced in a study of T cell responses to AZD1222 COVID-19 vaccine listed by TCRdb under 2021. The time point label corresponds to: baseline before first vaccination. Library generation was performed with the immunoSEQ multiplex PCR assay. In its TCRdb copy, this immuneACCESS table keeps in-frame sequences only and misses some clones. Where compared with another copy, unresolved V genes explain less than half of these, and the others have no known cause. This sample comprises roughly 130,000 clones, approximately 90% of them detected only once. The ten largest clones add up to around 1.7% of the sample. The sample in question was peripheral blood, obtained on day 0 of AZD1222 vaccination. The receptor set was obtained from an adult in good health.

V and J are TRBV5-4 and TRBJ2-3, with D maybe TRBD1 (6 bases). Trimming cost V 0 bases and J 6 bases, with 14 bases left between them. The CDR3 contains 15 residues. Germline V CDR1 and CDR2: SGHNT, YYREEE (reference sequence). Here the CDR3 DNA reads TGTGCCAGCAGCTTGGACAGGGTGGGGCGGGATACGCAGTATTTT. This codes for CASSLDRVGRDTQYF.

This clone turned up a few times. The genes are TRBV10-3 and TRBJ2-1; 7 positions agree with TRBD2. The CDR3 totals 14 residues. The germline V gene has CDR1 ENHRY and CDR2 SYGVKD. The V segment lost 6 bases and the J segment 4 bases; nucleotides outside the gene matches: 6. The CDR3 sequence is CAIRGGTTYNEQFF. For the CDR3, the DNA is TGTGCCATCAGGGGGGGGACTACATACAATGAGCAGTTCTTC.

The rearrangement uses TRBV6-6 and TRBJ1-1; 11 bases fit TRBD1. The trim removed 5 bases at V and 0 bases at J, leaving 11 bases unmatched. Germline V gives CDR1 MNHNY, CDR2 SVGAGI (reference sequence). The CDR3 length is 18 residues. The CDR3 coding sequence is TGTGCCAGCAGTCTCACCGGGACAGGGGGAGGTATGAACACTGAAGCTTTCTTT. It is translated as CASSLTGTGGGMNTEAFF.

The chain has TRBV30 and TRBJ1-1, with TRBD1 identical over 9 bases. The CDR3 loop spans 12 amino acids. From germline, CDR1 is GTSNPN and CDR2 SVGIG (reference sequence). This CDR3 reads CARTGDLTEAFF. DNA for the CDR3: TGTGCGAGGACAGGGGATTTGACTGAAGCTTTCTTT.

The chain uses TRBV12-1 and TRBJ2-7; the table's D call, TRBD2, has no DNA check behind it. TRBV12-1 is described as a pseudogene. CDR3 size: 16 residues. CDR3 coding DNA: TGTGCCAGCAGCCCGCAGGGACTAGCGGGGAGATACGAGCAGTACGTC. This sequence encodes CASSPQGLAGRYEQYV.

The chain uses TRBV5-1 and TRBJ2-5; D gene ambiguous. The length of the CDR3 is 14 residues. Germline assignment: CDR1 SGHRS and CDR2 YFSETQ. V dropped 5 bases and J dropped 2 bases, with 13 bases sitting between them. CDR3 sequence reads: CASSSFQTQETQYF. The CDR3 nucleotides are TGCGCCAGCAGTTCGTTCCAGACGCAAGAGACCCAGTACTTC.

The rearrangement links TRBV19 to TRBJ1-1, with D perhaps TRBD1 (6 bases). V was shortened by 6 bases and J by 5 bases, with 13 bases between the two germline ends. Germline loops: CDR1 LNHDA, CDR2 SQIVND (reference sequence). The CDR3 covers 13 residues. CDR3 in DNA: TGTGCCAGTAGCCTACAGGGTATGACTGAAGCTTTCTTT. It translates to CASSLQGMTEAFF.

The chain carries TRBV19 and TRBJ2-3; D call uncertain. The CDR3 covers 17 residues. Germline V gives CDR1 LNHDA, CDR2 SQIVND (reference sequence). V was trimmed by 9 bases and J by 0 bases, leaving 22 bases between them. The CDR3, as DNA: TGTGCCAGCGGGCCGACTTCGAAGGCGACTAGCACAGATACGCAGTATTTT. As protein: CASGPTSKATSTDTQYF.

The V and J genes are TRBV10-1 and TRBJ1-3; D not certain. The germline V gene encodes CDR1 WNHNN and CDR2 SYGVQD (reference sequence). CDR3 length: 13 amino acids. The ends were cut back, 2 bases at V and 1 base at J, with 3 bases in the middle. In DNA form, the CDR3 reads TGCGCCAGCAGTGAGGGTTCTGGAAACACCATATATTTT. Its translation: CASSEGSGNTIYF.

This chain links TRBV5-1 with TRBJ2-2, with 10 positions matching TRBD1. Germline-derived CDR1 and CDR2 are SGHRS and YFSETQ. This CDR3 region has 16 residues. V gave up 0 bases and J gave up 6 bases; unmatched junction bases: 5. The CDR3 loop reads CASSLAGGTGAGELFF. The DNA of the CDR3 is TGCGCCAGCAGCTTGGCCGGAGGGACAGGGGCCGGGGAGCTGTTTTTT.

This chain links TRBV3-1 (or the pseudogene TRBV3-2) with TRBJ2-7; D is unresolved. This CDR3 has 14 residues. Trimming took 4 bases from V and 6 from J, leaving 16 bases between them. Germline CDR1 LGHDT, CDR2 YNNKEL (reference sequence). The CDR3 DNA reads TGTGCCAGCAGCCCCTTGGGCCCCCGCGTCGAGCAGTACTTC. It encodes CASSPLGPRVEQYF.

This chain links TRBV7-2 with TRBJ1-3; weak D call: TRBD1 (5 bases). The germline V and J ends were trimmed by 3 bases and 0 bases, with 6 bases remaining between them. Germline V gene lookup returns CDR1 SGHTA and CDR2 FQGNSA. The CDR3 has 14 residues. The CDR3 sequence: CASSFDSSGNTIYF. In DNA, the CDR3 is TGTGCCAGCAGCTTCGACAGCTCTGGAAACACCATATATTTT.

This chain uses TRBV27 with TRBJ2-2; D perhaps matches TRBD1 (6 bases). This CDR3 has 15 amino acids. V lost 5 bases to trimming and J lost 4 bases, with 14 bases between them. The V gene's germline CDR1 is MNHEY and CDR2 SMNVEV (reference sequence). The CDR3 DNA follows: TGTGCCAGCAGTGTAGACAGGTTTAGCACCGGGGAGCTGTTTTTT. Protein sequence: CASSVDRFSTGELFF.

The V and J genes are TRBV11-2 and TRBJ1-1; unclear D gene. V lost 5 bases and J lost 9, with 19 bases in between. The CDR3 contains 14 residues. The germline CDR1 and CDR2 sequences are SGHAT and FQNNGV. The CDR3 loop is CASSISGWGGKAFF. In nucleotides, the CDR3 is TGTGCCAGCAGCATATCTGGGTGGGGAGGGAAAGCTTTCTTT.

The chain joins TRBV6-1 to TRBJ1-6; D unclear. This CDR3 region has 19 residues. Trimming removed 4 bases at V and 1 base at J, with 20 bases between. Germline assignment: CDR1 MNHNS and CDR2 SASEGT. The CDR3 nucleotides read TGTGCCAGCAGTGCCCCCGGGAACTCCGCGGGATCCTATAATTCACCCCTCCACTTT. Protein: CASSAPGNSAGSYNSPLHF.

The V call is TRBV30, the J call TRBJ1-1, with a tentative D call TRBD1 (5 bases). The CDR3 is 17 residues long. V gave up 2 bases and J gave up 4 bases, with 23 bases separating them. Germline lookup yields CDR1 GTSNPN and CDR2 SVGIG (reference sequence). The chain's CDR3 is CAWSKGLYLLRGTEAFF. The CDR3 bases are TGTGCCTGGAGTAAGGGACTCTACCTACTCCGAGGCACTGAAGCTTTCTTT.

CDR3 DNA sequence: TGTGCCAGCAGGGCGACTACGAGGGCGTACAATGAGCAGTTCTTC. Amino acids: CASRATTRAYNEQFF. The J gene is TRBJ2-1, the V gene TRBV2, with TRBD2 as a possible D gene (5 bases). The CDR3 totals 15 residues. V dropped 6 bases and J dropped 4 bases, with 16 bases sitting between them. The germline V gene has CDR1 SNHLY and CDR2 FYNNEI.